Sequencing of this TCR beta chain was carried out in a study of blood T cells in healthy people across ages. In germline, CDR1 is MNHEY, CDR2 SVGEGT. The CDR3 totals 13 residues. Trimming shortened V by 6 bases and J by 1 base, and 9 bases separated the two germline ends. At least 5.5 micrograms of total RNA were extracted per sample. The use of a sample-barcoded 5' primer and a J-beta primer mix characterized a second PCR of roughly 7 to 11 cycles. MiXCR was run by TCRdb on the 5' RACE reads, yielding one entry per CDR3 protein. The sample includes about 680,000 distinct CDR3 sequences, around 49% of them seen just once. This clonotype was counted once.

The sequenced sample consisted of blood. The chain employs TRBV6-2 or TRBV6-3 and TRBJ1-1, with D unresolved. This clonotype was obtained from a woman in her sixties in good health. The CDR3: CASRQTTNTEAFF. CDR3 in DNA: TGTGCCAGCAGACAGACAACGAACACTGAAGCTTTCTTT.